This is a list of T cell receptor beta chains from one sample in a study of cytomegalovirus exposure and HLA in healthy donors. The repertoire was sequenced with immunoSEQ multiplex PCR; TCRdb's copy has only in-frame clones and lacks some. The sample consists of 150,000 to 200,000 clones, 60% to 80% of them appearing once. Specimen: PBMCs. All receptors derive from a woman aged 50 to 60 in good health and CMV-seropositive. Both conserved end residues are part of each CDR3. The size of a clone is reported for some rows only, either as once, few or many, or as a class for expanded clones.

>TRBJ2-1|TRBV5-4|NA
CASSFYPGNEQFF
>TRBJ2-7|TRBV5-4|NA
CASSLKGARSYEQYF
>TRBJ2-7|TRBV10-3|NA
CAISGGQGGISYEQYF
>TRBJ1-2|TRBV5-6|NA
CASGSLGGDYGYTF
>TRBJ1-4|TRBV6-5|few
CASRTTGGSEKLFF
>TRBJ2-3|TRBV29-1|NA
CSVEPAGGPRDTQYF
>TRBJ1-5|TRBV10-3|NA
CATGGGKDQYQPQHF
>TRBJ1-2|TRBV2|NA
CASSDRARYGYTF
>TRBJ2-2|TRBV5-5|NA
CASRRNTGELFF
>TRBJ2-7|TRBV29-1|NA
CSVAGVSGIKQYF
>TRBJ1-2|TRBV2|NA
CASSEGDRAYGYTF
>TRBJ1-1|TRBV5-5|once
CASSRGNTEAFF
>TRBJ1-1|TRBV5-5|NA
CASSLTGENTEAFF
>TRBJ2-7|TRBV2|few
CASTYYGTGTYEQYF
>TRBJ1-4|TRBV19|NA
CASSGGTAVRKLFF
>TRBJ1-5|TRBV7-2|NA
CASSSPAGLASGQPQHF
>TRBJ2-5|TRBV7-2|NA
CASSLLGLARETQYF
>TRBJ2-1|TRBV4-3|NA
CASSHSGTGAYNEQFF
>TRBJ1-1|TRBV5-4|NA
CASSRDSRNTEAFF
>TRBJ2-3|TRBV4-3|once
CASSQEGGANGDTQYF
>TRBJ1-1|TRBV2|once
CATQTGPNTEAFF
>TRBJ2-7|TRBV6-1|NA
CASSEQGVYEQYF
>TRBJ2-3|TRBV27|NA
CASSLTGGTIDTQYF
>TRBJ2-7|TRBV28|NA
CASTTSGDLSYEQYF
>TRBJ1-2|TRBV25-1|NA
CASSEYLNRVYGYTF
>TRBJ2-7|TRBV7-3|NA
CASSAGVRNEQYF
>TRBJ1-1|TRBV30|NA
CAWSWGHTEAFF
>TRBJ1-4|TRBV5-1|NA
CASSSTGIQEKLFF
>TRBJ2-7|TRBV2|NA
CASNDEGDSVYEQYF
>TRBJ2-7|TRBV7-9|NA
CASSPGHRLYEQYF
>NA|TRBV14|NA
CASSQGQREIDEQYF
>TRBJ1-2|TRBV7-9|NA
CASSKNRATNGYTF
>TRBJ1-1|TRBV30|NA
CAWNVKTGLFGGAFF
>TRBJ2-7|TRBV5-1|NA
CASSLAAPSSGGTYEQYF
>TRBJ1-3|TRBV11-2|few
CASSPGRYTIYF
>TRBJ2-5|TRBV7-9|NA
CASSRGGGQETQYF
>TRBJ1-6|TRBV30|few
CAWSVVGATSPLHF
>TRBJ2-3|TRBV4-3|NA
CASSQGYGLAGDTQYF
>TRBJ2-1|TRBV29-1|once
CSVADTISYNEQFF
>TRBJ2-7|TRBV5-1|few
CASSLTSGGYEQYF
>TRBJ2-1|TRBV5-4|NA
CASSPPSGARNEQFF